Below, 3 T cell receptor beta chains from the same sample are listed, as sequenced in a study of OX40 agonist ivuxolimab in advanced cancers. Sequenced by immunoSEQ multiplex PCR; TCRdb stores in-frame clones only, minus some. This sample has around 80,000 clones, with more than 85% found just once. Sequencing was performed on CD4+ or CD8+ T cells sorted from blood, taken in a trial of the OX40 agonist ivuxolimab. Source of these receptors: an adult with an advanced solid tumor such as melanoma, head and neck, liver or kidney cancer.

This chain joins TRBV11-2 and TRBJ2-3; D is undetermined. CDR3 length equals 15 residues. V lost 4 bases and J lost 0, with 11 bases in between. Germline CDR1 and CDR2: SGHAT and FQNNGV. The CDR3 DNA sequence: TGTGCCAGCAGCTCTCCTCGGTTTAGCACAGATACGCAGTATTTT. Translated, it gives CASSSPRFSTDTQYF.

The chain carries TRBV7-2 and TRBJ2-1; TRBD2 matches at 9 bases. V shed 4 bases and J 5 bases; nucleotides not matched to a gene: 3. The V gene's germline CDR1 is SGHTA and CDR2 FQGNSA. The CDR3 length is 14 residues. CDR3 in amino acids: CASSSPSGNNEQFF. The DNA for the CDR3 is TGTGCCAGCAGCTCGCCTAGCGGGAACAATGAGCAGTTCTTC.

CDR3 loop: CASSPRGQGDYSGNTIYF. In nucleotides, the CDR3 is TGTGCCAGCAGTCCCCGGGGACAGGGGGACTACTCTGGAAACACCATATATTTT. The gene calls are TRBV9 and TRBJ1-3, with 11 bases that match TRBD1. CDR1 is SGDLS and CDR2 is YYNGEE in the germline V gene. The V and J ends lost 5 bases and 0 bases, in that order; junction bases with no gene match: 10. CDR3 length equals 18 residues. Using reference TRBV9 and TRBJ1-3 for the parts outside the CDR3, the full variable domain is DSGVTQTPKHLITATGQRVTLRCSPRSGDLSVYWYQQSLDQGLQFLIQYYNGEERAKGNILERFSAQQFPDLHSELNLSSLELGDSALYFCASSPRGQGDYSGNTIYFGEGSWLTVV.